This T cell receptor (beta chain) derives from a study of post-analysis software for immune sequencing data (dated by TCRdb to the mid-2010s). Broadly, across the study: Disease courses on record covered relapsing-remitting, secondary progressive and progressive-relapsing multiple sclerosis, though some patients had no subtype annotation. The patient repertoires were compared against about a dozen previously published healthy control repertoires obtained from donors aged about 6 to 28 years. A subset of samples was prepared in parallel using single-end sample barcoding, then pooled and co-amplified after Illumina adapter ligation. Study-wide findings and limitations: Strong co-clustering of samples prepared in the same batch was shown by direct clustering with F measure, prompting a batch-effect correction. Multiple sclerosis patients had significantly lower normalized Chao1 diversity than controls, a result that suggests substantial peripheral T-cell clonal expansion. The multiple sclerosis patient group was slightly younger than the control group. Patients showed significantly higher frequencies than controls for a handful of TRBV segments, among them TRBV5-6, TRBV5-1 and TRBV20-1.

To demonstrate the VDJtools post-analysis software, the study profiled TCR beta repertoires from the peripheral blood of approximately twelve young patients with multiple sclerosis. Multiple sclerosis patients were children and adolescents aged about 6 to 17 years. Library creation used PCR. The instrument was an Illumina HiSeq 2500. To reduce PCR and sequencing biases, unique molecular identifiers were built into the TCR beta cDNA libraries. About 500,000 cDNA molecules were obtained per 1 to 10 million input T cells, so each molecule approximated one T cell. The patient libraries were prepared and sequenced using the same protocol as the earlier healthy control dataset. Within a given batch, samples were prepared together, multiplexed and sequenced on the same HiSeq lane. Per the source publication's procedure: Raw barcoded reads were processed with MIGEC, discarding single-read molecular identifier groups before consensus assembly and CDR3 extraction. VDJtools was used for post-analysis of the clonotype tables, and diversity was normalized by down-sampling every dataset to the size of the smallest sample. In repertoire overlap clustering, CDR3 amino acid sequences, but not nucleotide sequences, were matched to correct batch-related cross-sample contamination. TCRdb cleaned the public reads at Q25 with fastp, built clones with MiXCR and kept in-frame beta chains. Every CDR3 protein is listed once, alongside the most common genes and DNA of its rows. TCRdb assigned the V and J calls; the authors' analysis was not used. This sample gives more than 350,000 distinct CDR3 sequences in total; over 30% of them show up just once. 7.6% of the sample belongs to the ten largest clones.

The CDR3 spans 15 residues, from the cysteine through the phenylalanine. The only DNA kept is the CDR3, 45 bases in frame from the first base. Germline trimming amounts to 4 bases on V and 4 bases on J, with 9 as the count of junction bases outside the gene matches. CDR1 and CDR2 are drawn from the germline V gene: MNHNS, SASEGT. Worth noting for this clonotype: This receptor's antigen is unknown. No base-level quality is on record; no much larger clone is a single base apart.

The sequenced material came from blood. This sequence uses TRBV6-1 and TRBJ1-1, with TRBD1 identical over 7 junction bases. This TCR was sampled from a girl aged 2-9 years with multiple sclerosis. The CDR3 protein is CASSVLSTGSTEAFF. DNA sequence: TGTGCCAGCAGTGTCCTTTCGACAGGGAGCACTGAAGCTTTCTTT.